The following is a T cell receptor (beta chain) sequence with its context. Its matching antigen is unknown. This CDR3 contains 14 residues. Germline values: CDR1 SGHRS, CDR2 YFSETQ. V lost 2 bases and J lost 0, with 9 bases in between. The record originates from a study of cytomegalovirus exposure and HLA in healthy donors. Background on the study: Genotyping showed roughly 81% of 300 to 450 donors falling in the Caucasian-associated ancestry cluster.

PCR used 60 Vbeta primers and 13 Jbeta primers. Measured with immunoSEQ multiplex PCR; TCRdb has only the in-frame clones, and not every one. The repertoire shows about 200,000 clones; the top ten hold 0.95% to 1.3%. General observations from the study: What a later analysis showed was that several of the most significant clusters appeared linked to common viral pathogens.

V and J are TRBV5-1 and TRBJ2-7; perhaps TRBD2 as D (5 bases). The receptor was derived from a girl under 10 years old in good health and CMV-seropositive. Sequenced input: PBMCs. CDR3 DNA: TGCGCCAGCAGCTTTAGCGTGAACTCCTACGAGCAGTACTTC. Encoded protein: CASSFSVNSYEQYF.